This T cell receptor (beta chain) was identified in a study of blood T cell repertoires in COVID-19 (dated by TCRdb to 2018 to 2021). Regarding the research as a whole: Collaborator samples came from the United States, Italy and Spain and covered acute and convalescent phases of COVID-19. The prospective study material was composed of cDNA or gDNA derived from T cells, B-cell-depleted T cells, or PBMCs. Subjects who had been exposed to COVID-19, were actively infected with it, or had recovered from it provided the deeply sampled blood TCRbeta repertoires that made up the dataset. The repertoires were made available in a free public database intended to serve as a resource for research on the immune response to SARS-CoV-2. The samples were drawn from two sources: the first 160 participants of the ongoing ImmuneRACE study, and 950 to 1,500 subjects contributed by 6 global collaborators. The sample metadata nearly always contained a de-identified subject ID, COVID-19 status, age in years and sex. Where HLA class I and class II types were available, the types were taken from metadata supplied by the sample provider, not from assay-based typing.

Overall results and qualifications from the work: Clinical and demographic metadata were provided uncurated, with the amount varying by source and participant.

The immunoSEQ Assay, a bias-controlled multiplex PCR, was used to amplify TCRbeta CDR3 regions from genomic DNA. For the original study's pipeline: The number of nucleated cells in each sample was estimated from the amplification of reference gene primers within the assay. Sequence reads were collapsed and filtered to measure the absolute abundance of every unique TCRbeta CDR3 rearrangement. For each sample, productive Simpson clonality was calculated as the square root of Simpson's diversity index across productive rearrangements. The table comes from immuneACCESS by way of TCRdb, which keeps in-frame sequences with V and J called. Part of the clones is missing from these tables; in studies checked, under half for an unresolved V gene and the rest for unknown reasons. V and J calls and clone size are those listed in that table; D and trimming were worked out from the DNA. For this sample there are about 240,000 clones; 85% to 90% appear just once. The leading ten clones occupy approximately 3.7% of the sample.

Participants in the prospective study were aged roughly 18 to 90 years, lived in more than 20 United States geographic areas, and enrolled through a virtual design. To assign participants to cohorts, the prospective study relied on clinical history that participants themselves reported in a screening survey and a study questionnaire. ImmuneRACE Cohort 3 recovered participants were defined by two consecutive negative NP/OP PCR tests, healthcare professional clearance, or symptom resolution. Each participant in the prospective study had whole blood, serum and a nasopharyngeal or oropharyngeal swab collected by mobile phlebotomists. Prospective study participants could optionally give additional blood draws and questionnaires over an approximately two-month period. Before DNA extraction, blood samples from the prospective study were shipped at room temperature or frozen. Comment on this clone: No antigen is known for it. Base qualities are missing; no much larger clone stands one base away.

The clonotype was recovered from a woman in her thirties who had recovered from COVID-19. Sequencing input: PBMCs or T cells enriched from blood (not recorded which).

The sequence in DNA is TGTGCCTGGAGTTTTTTGGGGAGCACTGAAGCTTTCTTT. This is translated as CAWSFLGSTEAFF. The rearranged chain carries TRBV30 and TRBJ1-1, with no confidently assigned D gene. The CDR3, from cysteine to phenylalanine, totals 13 residues. Solely the CDR3 DNA is kept, with 39 bases framed from the first base. The germline V gene (reference sequence) supplies CDR1 GTSNPN and CDR2 SVGIG. Trimming removed 2 bases from V and 4 bases from J, leaving 11 bases between the germline ends. The CDR3, completed at both ends by the reference TRBV30 and TRBJ1-1 genes, gives the full variable domain SQTIHQWPATLVQPVGSPLSLECTVEGTSNPNLYWYRQAAGRGLQLLFYSVGIGQISSEVPQNLSASRPQDRQFILSSKKLLLSDSGFYLCAWSFLGSTEAFFGQGTRLTVV.